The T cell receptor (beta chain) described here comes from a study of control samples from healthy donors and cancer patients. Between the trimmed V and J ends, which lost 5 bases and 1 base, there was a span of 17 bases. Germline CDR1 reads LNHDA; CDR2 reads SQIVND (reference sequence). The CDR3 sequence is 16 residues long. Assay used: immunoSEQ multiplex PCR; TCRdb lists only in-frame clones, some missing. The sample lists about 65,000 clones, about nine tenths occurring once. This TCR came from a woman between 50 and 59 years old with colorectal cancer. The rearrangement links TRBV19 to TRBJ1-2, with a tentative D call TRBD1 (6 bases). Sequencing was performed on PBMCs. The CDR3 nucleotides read TGTGCCAGTAGTTGGGGTCGGGACACCCTTAACTATGGCTACACCTTC. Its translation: CASSWGRDTLNYGYTF.